A selection of T cell receptor beta chains follows, all from one sample in a study of CD8+ T cells in alopecia areata. TCRdb's copy holds only in-frame clones and misses some; the assay was immunoSEQ multiplex PCR. Of 150,000 to 200,000 clones listed, 55% are singletons. The sequenced material came from CD4+ T cells sorted from blood. The receptors here all came from a human donor in good health. CDR3s include the opening cysteine and the closing phenylalanine or tryptophan. Fields, in order: V gene, J gene, CDR3 length, CDR3 protein.

v_call: TRBV11-2; j_call: TRBJ2-2; cdr3_length: 16; cdr3_aa: CASSERLAGNTGELFF
v_call: TRBV7-2; j_call: TRBJ2-2; cdr3_length: 16; cdr3_aa: CASRFPGQGNTGELFF
v_call: TRBV5-1; j_call: TRBJ1-2; cdr3_length: 14; cdr3_aa: CASRGNEVNYGYTF
v_call: TRBV7-6; j_call: TRBJ2-5; cdr3_length: 15; cdr3_aa: CASSLAAGMQETQYF
v_call: TRBV29-1; j_call: TRBJ2-3; cdr3_length: 15; cdr3_aa: CSVTPGQGITDTQYF
v_call: TRBV5-1; j_call: TRBJ2-5; cdr3_length: 15; cdr3_aa: CASSSAGAVGETQYF
v_call: TRBV29-1; j_call: TRBJ2-5; cdr3_length: 12; cdr3_aa: CSVEGGAETQYF
v_call: TRBV6-6; j_call: TRBJ2-2; cdr3_length: 14; cdr3_aa: CASCPTHNTGELFF
v_call: TRBV15; j_call: TRBJ2-2; cdr3_length: 13; cdr3_aa: CATEWGNTGELFF
v_call: TRBV29-1; j_call: TRBJ1-2; cdr3_length: 13; cdr3_aa: CSGDTGEDYGYTF
v_call: TRBV9; j_call: TRBJ2-7; cdr3_length: 17; cdr3_aa: CASSVDSGAGVLNEQYF
v_call: TRBV29-1; j_call: TRBJ2-7; cdr3_length: 13; cdr3_aa: CSVEVRGMVEQYF
v_call: TRBV7-3; j_call: TRBJ2-7; cdr3_length: 16; cdr3_aa: CASSQAGTSGLDEQYF
v_call: TRBV19; j_call: TRBJ2-7; cdr3_length: 13; cdr3_aa: CASSAGVTYEQYF
v_call: TRBV27; j_call: TRBJ2-2; cdr3_length: 12; cdr3_aa: CASSFRSGELFF
v_call: TRBV5-6; j_call: TRBJ1-1; cdr3_length: 12; cdr3_aa: CASSSGSLGAFF
v_call: TRBV29-1; j_call: TRBJ2-6; cdr3_length: 15; cdr3_aa: CSVEVPSSGANVLTF
v_call: TRBV27; j_call: TRBJ2-7; cdr3_length: 13; cdr3_aa: CASSLAGRYEQYF
v_call: TRBV7-2; j_call: TRBJ2-3; cdr3_length: 14; cdr3_aa: CASSLADSTDTQYF
v_call: TRBV6-5; j_call: TRBJ1-2; cdr3_length: 13; cdr3_aa: CASSYDRNYGYTF
v_call: TRBV7-9; j_call: TRBJ2-1; cdr3_length: 15; cdr3_aa: CASSQSGRRFGEQFF
v_call: TRBV6-5; j_call: TRBJ1-2; cdr3_length: 13; cdr3_aa: CASSLGVGYGYTF
v_call: TRBV19; j_call: TRBJ2-1; cdr3_length: 18; cdr3_aa: CASRPTGRGTGGTNEQFF
v_call: TRBV29-1; j_call: TRBJ1-4; cdr3_length: 13; cdr3_aa: CSAGGNSNEKLFF
v_call: TRBV28; j_call: TRBJ2-5; cdr3_length: 13; cdr3_aa: CASYGTPRWAQYF
v_call: TRBV29-1; j_call: TRBJ1-2; cdr3_length: 14; cdr3_aa: CSGRGAGDLYGYTF
v_call: TRBV11-1; j_call: TRBJ2-7; cdr3_length: 15; cdr3_aa: CASGPRRAIQYEQYF
v_call: TRBV15; j_call: TRBJ2-1; cdr3_length: 15; cdr3_aa: CATSKVQGHYNEQFF
v_call: TRBV29-1; j_call: TRBJ1-2; cdr3_length: 12; cdr3_aa: CSALTTGEGYTF
v_call: TRBV25-1; j_call: TRBJ2-3; cdr3_length: 12; cdr3_aa: CASKGETYTQYF
v_call: TRBV30; j_call: TRBJ1-2; cdr3_length: 13; cdr3_aa: CAWSVDRVYGYTF
v_call: TRBV2; j_call: TRBJ1-2; cdr3_length: 13; cdr3_aa: CASSVDRLGGYTF
v_call: TRBV29-1; j_call: TRBJ2-2; cdr3_length: 16; cdr3_aa: CSMGLAPNTNTGELFF
v_call: TRBV7-8; j_call: TRBJ2-7; cdr3_length: 15; cdr3_aa: CASSPGTSGTYEQYF
v_call: TRBV4-2; j_call: TRBJ2-5; cdr3_length: 15; cdr3_aa: CASSQGALGWETQYF
v_call: TRBV28; j_call: TRBJ2-7; cdr3_length: 14; cdr3_aa: CASSLYREPLEQYF
v_call: TRBV6-5; j_call: TRBJ1-1; cdr3_length: 15; cdr3_aa: CASSYSRRAHTEAFF
v_call: TRBV6-5; j_call: TRBJ1-1; cdr3_length: 13; cdr3_aa: CASSRMTNTEAFF
v_call: TRBV2; j_call: TRBJ2-1; cdr3_length: 13; cdr3_aa: CASRRDPSYEQFF
v_call: TRBV29-1; j_call: TRBJ1-1; cdr3_length: 14; cdr3_aa: CSVTKTGRSTEAFF
v_call: TRBV6-5; j_call: TRBJ2-7; cdr3_length: 12; cdr3_aa: CASRPTGSEQYF
v_call: TRBV29-1; j_call: TRBJ2-3; cdr3_length: 15; cdr3_aa: CSAAFLARSTDTQYF